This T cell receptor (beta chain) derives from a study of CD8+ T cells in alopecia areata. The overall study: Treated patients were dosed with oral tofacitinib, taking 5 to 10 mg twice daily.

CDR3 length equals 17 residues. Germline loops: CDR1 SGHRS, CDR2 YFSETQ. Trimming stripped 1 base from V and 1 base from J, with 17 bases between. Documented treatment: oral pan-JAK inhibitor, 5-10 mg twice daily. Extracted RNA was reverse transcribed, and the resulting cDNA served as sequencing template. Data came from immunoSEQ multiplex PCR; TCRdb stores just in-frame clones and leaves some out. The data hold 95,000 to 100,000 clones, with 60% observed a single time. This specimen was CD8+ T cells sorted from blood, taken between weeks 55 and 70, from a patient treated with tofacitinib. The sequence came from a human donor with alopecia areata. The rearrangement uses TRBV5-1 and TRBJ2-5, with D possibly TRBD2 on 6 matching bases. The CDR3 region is CASSLSSRGGRQETQYF. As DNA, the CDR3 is TGCGCCAGCAGCTTGAGTAGTAGGGGAGGACGCCAAGAGACCCAGTACTTC. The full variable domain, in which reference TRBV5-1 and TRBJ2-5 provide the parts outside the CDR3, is KAGVTQTPRYLIKTRGQQVTLSCSPISGHRSVSWYQQTPGQGLQFLFEYFSETQRNKGNFPGRFSGRQFSNSRSEMNVSTLELGDSALYLCASSLSSRGGRQETQYFGPGTRLLVL.